A single sample is the source of the 24 T cell receptor beta chains below, sequenced in a study of blood T cell repertoires in COVID-19. Using immunoSEQ multiplex PCR, the repertoire was profiled, and TCRdb retains in-frame clones only, with some absent. The data hold 90,000 to 120,000 clones, with under 95% observed a single time. Sequences were obtained from peripheral blood. These receptor sequences come from a woman in her 30s with acute or convalescent COVID-19.

The genes are TRBV7-2 and TRBJ1-2; a possible D gene is TRBD1 (5 bases). Trimming removed 5 bases from V and 4 bases from J, with 17 bases in between. The CDR3 consists of 15 residues. Germline CDR1 SGHTA, CDR2 FQGNSA. The chain's CDR3 is CASSPRALKTYGYTF. The CDR3 coding sequence is TGTGCCAGCAGCCCCAGGGCGTTGAAGACCTATGGCTACACCTTC.

The chain links TRBV11-3 to TRBJ2-5; D may be TRBD2 (6 bases). V was shortened by 5 bases and J by 1 base, with 20 bases between the two germline ends. CDR1 and CDR2 (germline): SGHNT, YENEEA. This CDR3 is built from 17 residues. This CDR3 reads CASSLLRGVRGQETQYF. The CDR3 DNA sequence: TGTGCCAGCAGCCTCCTTCGCGGGGTCCGGGGCCAAGAGACCCAGTACTTC.

This clone was observed a few times. V and J are TRBV29-1 and TRBJ1-4, with D hard to call. From germline, CDR1 is SQVTM and CDR2 ANQGSEA. The CDR3 is made up of 14 amino acids. Trimming shortened V by 4 bases and J by 7 bases, and 16 bases separated the two germline ends. CDR3 in DNA: TGCAGCGTTGGCAACTACGTTGGGAGTGAAAAACTGTTTTTT. Encoded protein: CSVGNYVGSEKLFF.

The chain uses TRBV18 and TRBJ2-5; D is ambiguous. Germline lookup yields CDR1 KGHSH and CDR2 LQKENI. Between the trimmed V and J ends, which lost 1 base and 1 base, there was a span of 7 bases. The CDR3 loop spans 14 amino acids. The CDR3 is CASSPRPTQETQYF. CDR3 coding DNA: TGTGCCAGCTCACCACGGCCCACCCAAGAGACCCAGTACTTC.

The gene calls are TRBV28 and TRBJ1-1, with TRBD1 as a possible D gene (5 bases). This CDR3 contains 16 residues. CDR1 and CDR2 (germline): MDHEN, SYDVKM. Between the trimmed V and J ends, which lost 2 bases and 1 base, there was a span of 14 bases. CDR3 sequence reads: CASSLRRGGGNTEAFF. In DNA form, the CDR3 reads TGTGCCAGCAGTTTAAGGAGGGGAGGAGGGAACACTGAAGCTTTCTTT.

This CDR3 reads CASSSAPGNSGNTIYF. The DNA for the CDR3 is TGCGCCAGCAGCTCAGCCCCCGGGAACTCTGGAAACACCATATATTTT. V is TRBV5-1 and J is TRBJ1-3; no clear D. Trimming shortened V by 3 bases and J by 0 bases, and 13 bases separated the two germline ends. This CDR3 is built from 16 residues. Germline values: CDR1 SGHRS, CDR2 YFSETQ.

This chain links TRBV28 with TRBJ1-1, with no clear D. The germline V and J ends were trimmed by 6 bases and 1 base, with 9 bases remaining between them. The germline V gene has CDR1 MDHEN and CDR2 SYDVKM. The CDR3 covers 13 residues. The CDR3 DNA is TGTGCCAGCAGATTGGCAGGGAACACTGAAGCTTTCTTT. Amino acid sequence: CASRLAGNTEAFF.

The chain links TRBV7-9 to TRBJ1-2, with D hard to call. The germline V gene encodes CDR1 SEHNR and CDR2 FQNEAQ (reference sequence). Trimming took 5 bases from V and 2 from J, leaving 9 bases between them. The CDR3 spans 13 residues. This CDR3 reads CASSPSLNYGYTF. The CDR3 DNA is TGTGCCAGCAGCCCCTCGTTAAACTATGGCTACACCTTC.

V gene TRBV5-6 combines with J gene TRBJ2-1, with 7 bases identical to TRBD2. This CDR3 is 15 amino acids long. The germline CDR1 and CDR2 sequences are SGHDT and YYEEEE. V shed 4 bases and J 7 bases; nucleotides not matched to a gene: 11. In DNA form, the CDR3 reads TGTGCCAGCAGCCCCGTGGCGGGAGCTCGGAATGAGCAGTTCTTC. Protein product: CASSPVAGARNEQFF.

The rearrangement links TRBV24-1 to TRBJ1-5; D not resolved. Germline lookup yields CDR1 KGHDR and CDR2 SFDVKD. The CDR3 covers 14 residues. V was pared by 3 bases and J by 0 bases, with 5 bases between. CDR3 coding DNA: TGTGCCACCAGTGATCCGTATAGCAATCAGCCCCAGCATTTT. Amino acids: CATSDPYSNQPQHF.

The chain is built from TRBV5-1 and TRBJ2-7, with 11 bases that match TRBD2. This CDR3 region has 16 residues. The germline V gene has CDR1 SGHRS and CDR2 YFSETQ. With V trimmed by 3 bases and J by 7 bases, 12 bases remained unmatched. The CDR3 loop is CASSWELAGESNEQYF. CDR3 DNA sequence: TGCGCCAGCAGCTGGGAACTAGCGGGAGAAAGTAATGAGCAGTACTTC. Filled out from reference TRBV5-1 and TRBJ2-7, the complete variable domain reads KAGVTQTPRYLIKTRGQQVTLSCSPISGHRSVSWYQQTPGQGLQFLFEYFSETQRNKGNFPGRFSGRQFSNSRSEMNVSTLELGDSALYLCASSWELAGESNEQYFGPGTRLTVT.

This clone was recorded only once. The chain is built from TRBV19 and TRBJ1-4; D gene ambiguous. The CDR3 totals 14 residues. Germline loops: CDR1 LNHDA, CDR2 SQIVND (reference sequence). The V gene lost 4 bases and the J gene lost 8 bases, with 14 bases spanning the gap. CDR3 bases: TGTGCCAGTAGTAAAAGCGGGTTTGGGGAAAAACTGTTTTTT. Protein sequence: CASSKSGFGEKLFF.

The rearrangement links TRBV6-2 or TRBV6-3 to TRBJ2-1; 8 bases are shared with TRBD2. Germline-derived CDR1 and CDR2 are MNHEY and SVGEGT. This CDR3 spans 17 amino acids. V trimming: 2 bases; J trimming: 0 bases; junction bases outside the gene matches: 6. CDR3 residues: CASSYQGSGTSYNEQFF. DNA of the CDR3: TGTGCCAGCAGTTACCAAGGTAGCGGGACCTCCTACAATGAGCAGTTCTTC.

The J gene is TRBJ1-1, the V gene TRBV25-1; D gene ambiguous. Looked up from germline, CDR1 is MGHDK and CDR2 is SYGVNS. Trimming stripped 7 bases from V and 3 bases from J, with 9 bases between. The CDR3 covers 12 residues. The CDR3 sequence is CASKWRHTEAFF. In DNA, the CDR3 is TGTGCCAGCAAGTGGCGGCACACTGAAGCTTTCTTT.

The chain uses TRBV7-9 and TRBJ2-7; TRBD1 aligns across 7 bases. Looked up from germline, CDR1 is SEHNR and CDR2 is FQNEAQ (reference sequence). The CDR3 runs to 14 residues. Germline trimming cut 2 bases from V and 4 bases from J; bases unmatched to any gene: 5. The chain's CDR3 is CASSLPVQGYEQYF. The CDR3 DNA is TGTGCCAGCAGCTTACCAGTACAGGGGTACGAGCAGTACTTC.

This clone came up once. The chain uses TRBV5-5 and TRBJ1-1, with 9 bases fitting TRBD1. In germline, CDR1 is SGHKS, CDR2 YYEKEE (reference sequence). Trimming removed 4 bases from V and 1 base from J; junction bases left unmatched: 5. The CDR3 is made up of 15 amino acids. CDR3 sequence (DNA): TGTGCCAGCAGCCAAACGGGACAGGGGAACACTGAAGCTTTCTTT. Protein sequence: CASSQTGQGNTEAFF.

CDR3 sequence reads: CASSDRQGVSGNTIYF. The DNA for the CDR3 is TGTGCCAGCAGCGATCGACAGGGAGTCTCTGGAAACACCATATATTTT. J is TRBJ1-3 and V is TRBV7-6, with 7 nucleotides matching TRBD1. The V segment lost 5 bases and the J segment 0 bases; nucleotides outside the gene matches: 7. The length of the CDR3 is 16 residues. Germline V gene data show CDR1 as SGHVS and CDR2 as FNYEAQ.

The rearrangement links TRBV18 to TRBJ1-1; no clear D. Germline V gene data show CDR1 as KGHSH and CDR2 as LQKENI. The length of the CDR3 is 12 residues. Trimming shortened V by 3 bases and J by 4 bases, and 6 bases separated the two germline ends. DNA of the CDR3: TGTGCCAGCTCACCGTCCTTCACTGAAGCTTTCTTT. The encoded protein is CASSPSFTEAFF.

This clone was seen only once. The chain carries TRBV28 and TRBJ2-1; D perhaps matches TRBD2 (7 bases). CDR3 length: 14 amino acids. Trimming removed 7 bases at V and 7 bases at J, with 17 bases between. CDR1 and CDR2 from the germline V gene are MDHEN and SYDVKM. The CDR3 protein is CASIEPKGGNEQFF. The CDR3 DNA follows: TGTGCCAGCATCGAACCCAAGGGGGGGAATGAGCAGTTCTTC.

V and J are TRBV9 and TRBJ2-1, with 9 bases lining up with TRBD2. J was trimmed by 5 bases and V by 0 bases; bases with no gene match: 6. Germline V gene data show CDR1 as SGDLS and CDR2 as YYNGEE. This CDR3 is 16 amino acids long. The DNA for the CDR3 is TGTGCCAGCAGCGTAGTGACTAGCGGACCCCACAATGAGCAGTTCTTC. Its translation is CASSVVTSGPHNEQFF.

CDR3 region: CASSSGPYQSRTIYF. The CDR3 nucleotides read TGTGCCAGCAGCAGCGGACCCTACCAGTCCCGCACCATATATTTT. The chain combines TRBV6-6 with TRBJ1-3; D is uncertain. Trimming shortened V by 6 bases and J by 9 bases, and 21 bases separated the two germline ends. CDR3 size: 15 residues. Germline lookup yields CDR1 MNHNY and CDR2 SVGAGI (reference sequence).

This clone showed up just once. The gene calls are TRBV11-2 and TRBJ2-3; 7 bases agree with TRBD1. The CDR3 is 18 amino acids. Unmatched junction bases numbered 11, after V lost 2 bases and J lost 0 bases. The V gene's germline CDR1 is SGHAT and CDR2 FQNNGV. In DNA, the CDR3 is TGTGCCAGCAGCTTATCAGGGGGAGCCCTATCTAGCACAGATACGCAGTATTTT. As protein: CASSLSGGALSSTDTQYF.

CDR3: CATSEPDLNPSREQYF. The CDR3 DNA sequence: TGTGCCACCAGTGAACCCGATCTTAATCCCTCGAGGGAGCAGTACTTC. The genes are TRBV15 and TRBJ2-7; D remains unclear. Germline V gene lookup returns CDR1 LNHNV and CDR2 YYDKDF (reference sequence). This CDR3 region has 16 residues. With 6 bases removed from V and 7 bases from J, the gap between germline ends came to 25 bases.

The chain couples TRBV2 to TRBJ2-7; 10 bases agree with TRBD1. The CDR3 is made up of 11 amino acids. Germline assignment: CDR1 SNHLY and CDR2 FYNNEI. Trimming took 8 bases from V and 7 from J; bases not matched to a gene: 2. Written as DNA, the CDR3 is TGTGCCAGCGGGACAGGGGTTGAGCAGTACTTC. Protein: CASGTGVEQYF.